Sequencing of this T cell receptor beta chain was carried out in a study of blood T cell repertoires in COVID-19. Method: immunoSEQ multiplex PCR; TCRdb's copy keeps in-frame clones and lacks some. The sample shows fewer than 250,000 clones, around 84% of them seen only once. Trimming left V 7 bases short and J 4 bases short, with 10 bases between. The CDR3 loop spans 12 amino acids. This chain uses TRBV12-3 or TRBV12-4 with TRBJ1-2; D call uncertain. The receptor was isolated from a man younger than 40 with active or convalescent COVID-19. Sequencing was done on a sample of peripheral blood. CDR3 amino acids: CASTINGYGYTF. CDR3 sequence (DNA): TGTGCCAGCACCATTAACGGCTATGGCTACACCTTC.